This T cell receptor beta chain was sequenced during a study of Graves' ophthalmopathy and Graves' hyperthyroidism. RNA transcripts yielded amplified TCR beta CDR3 regions. First-round RT-PCR relied on HTBI primers, and a second-round multiplex PCR came next. TCRdb ran MiXCR on the multiplex PCR reads and lists one entry per CDR3 protein. The table has about 700,000 distinct CDR3 sequences, about 40% seen once. Study outcomes and limitations: A model of 13 signatures distinguished ophthalmopathy from stable hyperthyroidism at approximately 89% sensitivity and 81.08% specificity.

Germline V gives CDR1 ENHRY, CDR2 SYGVKD. CDR3 length: 16 amino acids. Other autoimmune diseases, uncontrolled infections, pregnancy or lactation excluded patients from enrollment. The starting material, roughly 9.4 ml of fresh peripheral blood, provided the PBMCs. A note on this clonotype: The antigen is undetermined. The junction shows a germline mismatch at one end, possibly a read error.

This chain joins TRBV10-3 and TRBJ1-6, with a weak D call TRBD1 (5 bases). The sequence was obtained from an adult man with Graves' ophthalmopathy. Sequencing was done on a sample of peripheral blood. The CDR3, as DNA: TGTGCCAGCAGTGAGTCGTGGGTCGGGGACAATTCACCCCTCCACTTT. This translates into CASSESWVGDNSPLHF.